This T cell receptor beta chain was obtained from a study of T cell responses to AZD1222 COVID-19 vaccine. Overall study findings and caveats: Mostly white British, mostly female donors; authors suggested clonal diversity may be underestimated.

In regard to this clone: The antigen remains undetermined.

Researchers grouped second doses given at about 4 or about 12 weeks into one pool. Sequencing was performed with immunoSEQ multiplex PCR; in TCRdb, only in-frame clones are kept and a portion is missing. The data contain some 110,000 clones, 70% to 90% of them seen just once; the ten biggest clones take up around 17%. The germline V and J ends were trimmed by 6 bases and 1 base, with 13 bases remaining between them. This CDR3 comprises 14 residues. The sample here was peripheral blood, taken 28 days after the second AZD1222 dose. The rearrangement uses TRBV23-1 and TRBJ2-7, with D tentatively TRBD1 (6 bases). TRBV23-1 counts as an open reading frame of uncertain function. The source is an adult who received the AZD1222 COVID-19 vaccine. CDR3 protein: CASSEKGQSYEQYF. In DNA, the CDR3 is TGCGCCAGCAGCGAGAAAGGACAGTCCTACGAGCAGTACTTC.